Following are 30 T cell receptor beta chains from one sample sequenced in a study of T cell changes during pregnancy in multiple sclerosis. TCRdb's copy holds only in-frame clones and misses some; the assay was immunoSEQ multiplex PCR. The table has about 56,000 clones, around 91% seen once. The sample here was peripheral blood, taken after pregnancy. The receptor source for this set is a female donor with multiple sclerosis, enrolled in a pregnancy study.

The rearrangement links TRBV29-1 to TRBJ2-1, with 15 bases identical to TRBD2. Germline V gene sequence: CDR1 SQVTM, CDR2 ANQGSEA. Unmatched junction bases numbered 6, after V lost 5 bases and J lost 1 base. The CDR3 loop spans 17 amino acids. The CDR3 DNA follows: TGCAGCGTTCAAGGACTAGCGGGGGGGAAATCCTACAATGAGCAGTTCTTC. This sequence encodes CSVQGLAGGKSYNEQFF.

The J gene is TRBJ1-6, the V gene TRBV6-4; tentative D call: TRBD1 (5 bases). CDR1 is MRHNA, CDR2 SNTAGT, per germline. V dropped 3 bases and J dropped 8 bases, with 11 bases sitting between them. The CDR3 is 14 amino acids. The DNA of the CDR3 is TGTGCCAGCAGTGAGGAGGGGTGGGATTCACCCCTCCACTTT. Translation: CASSEEGWDSPLHF.

CDR3 bases: TGTGCCAGCAGTTATAGTGGTTCGAACACCGGGGAGCTGTTTTTT. Translation gives CASSYSGSNTGELFF. This chain links TRBV28 with TRBJ2-2; no reliable D call. V dropped 4 bases and J dropped 0 bases, with 9 bases sitting between them. This CDR3 is built from 15 residues. Germline CDR1 and CDR2: MDHEN and SYDVKM.

The V and J genes are TRBV7-9 and TRBJ2-1; the match to TRBD2 covers 10 bases. Germline V lookup: CDR1 SEHNR, CDR2 FQNEAQ (reference sequence). V lost 3 bases to trimming and J lost 2 bases; unmatched junction nucleotides: 4. The CDR3 covers 16 residues. CDR3 sequence reads: CASSFGLAVTYNEQFF. The CDR3 DNA follows: TGTGCCAGCAGCTTCGGACTAGCGGTTACCTACAATGAGCAGTTCTTC.

The CDR3: CASRERLYGIQYF. The CDR3 coding sequence is TGTGCCAGCAGGGAACGCCTCTACGGCATTCAGTACTTC. The genes are TRBV2 and TRBJ2-4, with D uncertain. V shed 6 bases and J shed 9 bases, with 15 bases lying between them. This CDR3 region has 13 residues. Per the germline V gene, CDR1 is SNHLY and CDR2 is FYNNEI.

The gene calls are TRBV19 and TRBJ1-6, with 8 bases that match TRBD1. Germline V lookup: CDR1 LNHDA, CDR2 SQIVND (reference sequence). The CDR3 spans 15 residues. Germline trimming cut 7 bases from V and 7 bases from J; bases unmatched to any gene: 9. The CDR3: CASNAGTGGNSPLHF. The CDR3 nucleotides read TGTGCCAGTAACGCCGGCACAGGGGGGAATTCACCCCTCCACTTT.

The chain is built from TRBV10-3 and TRBJ1-6, with D maybe TRBD1 (6 bases). V was cut by 3 bases and J by 14 bases, with 20 bases left in between. Germline lookup yields CDR1 ENHRY and CDR2 SYGVKD. This CDR3 has 15 residues. The CDR3 region is CAISDATYRESTLHF. As DNA, the CDR3 is TGTGCCATCAGTGATGCCACCTACAGGGAGAGCACCCTCCACTTT.

This clone was seen a single time. This sequence joins TRBV4-2 and TRBJ2-2; 8 bases agree with TRBD1. This CDR3 contains 17 residues. CDR1 and CDR2 (germline): LGHNA, YNFKEQ. V lost 6 bases to trimming and J lost 6 bases; unmatched junction nucleotides: 15. CDR3 loop: CASRPGQGPEFPGELFF. CDR3 coding DNA: TGTGCCAGCAGACCCGGACAGGGACCCGAATTTCCCGGGGAGCTGTTTTTT.

The V call is TRBV5-1, the J call TRBJ1-1; a weak D match, TRBD1 (6 bases). The CDR3 covers 14 residues. V was trimmed by 2 bases and J by 5 bases, leaving 13 bases between them. CDR1 and CDR2 from the germline V gene are SGHRS and YFSETQ. Here the CDR3 reads CASSFSSGTTEAFF. The DNA for the CDR3 is TGCGCCAGCAGCTTCTCGAGTGGGACAACTGAAGCTTTCTTT.

This clone occurred a few times. The V gene is TRBV4-1, the J gene TRBJ1-1; D might be TRBD1 (6 bases). Germline V gene sequence: CDR1 MGHRA, CDR2 YSYEKL. There are 15 residues in the CDR3. Between the trimmed V and J ends, which lost 3 bases and 3 bases, there was a span of 14 bases. CDR3 sequence (DNA): TGCGCCAGCAGCCATCGGATGTACAGGGACACTGAAGCTTTCTTT. This gives the protein CASSHRMYRDTEAFF.

The rearrangement links TRBV4-2 to TRBJ1-1; a possible D gene is TRBD1 (5 bases). In germline, CDR1 is LGHNA, CDR2 YNFKEQ. The CDR3 is made up of 16 amino acids. V dropped 4 bases and J dropped 0 bases, with 15 bases sitting between them. The CDR3 here is CASSLQVPSMNTEAFF. The DNA of the CDR3 is TGTGCCAGCAGCCTACAGGTACCCAGCATGAACACTGAAGCTTTCTTT.

The sample holds one count of this clone. The CDR3 protein is CASGTRGAETQYF. In DNA form, the CDR3 reads TGTGCCAGCGGAACCCGCGGGGCGGAGACCCAGTACTTC. The chain couples TRBV5-5 to TRBJ2-5; possibly TRBD2 for D (6 bases). The CDR3 has 13 amino acids. Germline V gene lookup returns CDR1 SGHKS and CDR2 YYEKEE (reference sequence). The V gene lost 7 bases and the J gene lost 5 bases, with 15 bases spanning the gap.

The chain has TRBV29-1 and TRBJ2-1; possibly TRBD1 for D (7 bases). This CDR3 has 16 residues. Per germline, CDR1 SQVTM and CDR2 ANQGSEA. V was trimmed by 7 bases and J by 0 bases, leaving 19 bases between them. CDR3 amino acids: CSAHTGGGSSYNEQFF. Here the CDR3 DNA reads TGCAGCGCCCATACCGGAGGGGGCAGCTCCTACAATGAGCAGTTCTTC.

The CDR3 DNA is TGCGCCAGCAGCCACGAACTAGCAGCGGAGACCCAGTACTTC. Protein: CASSHELAAETQYF. The chain uses TRBV4-3 and TRBJ2-5, with a weak D call TRBD2 (6 bases). This CDR3 has 14 residues. Germline lookup yields CDR1 LGHNA and CDR2 YSLEER. Trimming stripped 3 bases from V and 5 bases from J, with 13 bases between.

The chain is built from TRBV11-2 and TRBJ1-2; possibly TRBD1 for D (5 bases). The length of the CDR3 is 12 residues. V lost 4 bases and J lost 6, with 9 bases in between. Looked up from germline, CDR1 is SGHAT and CDR2 is FQNNGV. CDR3 region: CASSWGGDGYTF. CDR3 nucleotide sequence: TGTGCCAGCAGCTGGGGGGGGGATGGCTACACCTTC.

The rearrangement joins TRBV7-6 to TRBJ1-1; D uncertain. The CDR3 runs 17 residues. The V gene's germline CDR1 is SGHVS and CDR2 FNYEAQ. Trimming took off 0 bases at V and 5 bases at J, with 19 bases between the two ends. The CDR3 reads CASSLAGSRTWRTEAFF. For the CDR3, the DNA is TGTGCCAGCAGCTTAGCGGGCAGTCGTACTTGGAGGACTGAAGCTTTCTTT.

The chain couples TRBV5-4 to TRBJ2-1, with 12 bases aligning to TRBD1. Trimming removed 3 bases from V and 5 bases from J; junction bases left unmatched: 3. Germline lookup yields CDR1 SGHNT and CDR2 YYREEE (reference sequence). The CDR3 extends over 15 amino acids. Written as DNA, the CDR3 is TGTGCCAGCAGCTGGGGACAGGGGGCAAACAATGAGCAGTTCTTC. Translation gives CASSWGQGANNEQFF. The full variable domain, its missing parts supplied by reference TRBV5-4 and TRBJ2-1, is ETGVTQSPTHLIKTRGQQVTLRCSSQSGHNTVSWYQQALGQGPQFIFQYYREEENGRGNFPPRFSGLQFPNYSSELNVNALELDDSALYLCASSWGQGANNEQFFGPGTRLTVL.

The V and J genes are TRBV5-1 and TRBJ2-7, with D tentatively TRBD1 (6 bases). This CDR3 has 14 residues. Germline CDR1 SGHRS, CDR2 YFSETQ. V was clipped by 2 bases and J by 7 bases, with 16 bases between them. The CDR3 nucleotides read TGCGCCAGCAGCTTAGGGTTATACACAGGGGAGCAGTACTTC. It codes for CASSLGLYTGEQYF.

J is TRBJ2-3 and V is TRBV5-6; 8 positions agree with TRBD1. J gave up 8 bases and V 0 bases, and 5 bases lay outside the gene matches. Germline values: CDR1 SGHDT, CDR2 YYEEEE. CDR3 length equals 14 residues. CDR3: CASSLGTGLVTQYF. DNA for the CDR3: TGTGCCAGCAGCTTGGGGACAGGGTTAGTTACGCAGTATTTT.

In DNA form, the CDR3 reads TGTGCCAGCAGCCCCGGGGGCTCTGGAAACACCATATATTTT. This encodes CASSPGGSGNTIYF. The J gene is TRBJ1-3, the V gene TRBV6-6, with a weak D call TRBD1 (5 bases). In germline, CDR1 is MNHNY, CDR2 SVGAGI (reference sequence). CDR3 size: 14 residues. V was clipped by 6 bases and J by 0 bases, with 9 bases between them.

Comments on this clone: This sample includes further DNA sequences coding for the same CDR3. This chain uses TRBV19 with TRBJ1-6; D gene ambiguous. The germline CDR1 and CDR2 sequences are LNHDA and SQIVND (reference sequence). The CDR3 sequence is 16 residues long. V lost 1 base to trimming and J lost 0 bases, with 7 bases between them. CDR3 region: CASSIGAGSYNSPLHF. CDR3 bases: TGTGCCAGTAGTATAGGAGCGGGCTCCTATAATTCACCCCTCCACTTT.

The V call is TRBV28, the J call TRBJ1-6; TRBD1 matches at 11 bases. The CDR3 runs 16 residues. V shed 4 bases, J shed 8 bases, and the junction held 7 bases outside the gene matches. Germline loops: CDR1 MDHEN, CDR2 SYDVKM. The CDR3 DNA follows: TGTGCCAGCAGTTCTACGGACAGGGGGCCGTATTCACCCCTCCACTTT. Its translation is CASSSTDRGPYSPLHF. Full variable domain (outside the CDR3, taken from reference TRBV28 and TRBJ1-6): DVKVTQSSRYLVKRTGEKVFLECVQDMDHENMFWYRQDPGLGLRLIYFSYDVKMKEKGDIPEGYSVSREKKERFSLILESASTNQTSMYLCASSSTDRGPYSPLHFGNGTRLTVT.

This sequence joins TRBV28 and TRBJ1-6, with no clear D. Trimming cost V 8 bases and J 5 bases, with 7 bases left between them. Per germline, CDR1 MDHEN and CDR2 SYDVKM. The CDR3 consists of 12 residues. The CDR3 is CASRPHNSPLHF. The DNA of the CDR3 is TGTGCCAGCCGTCCCCATAATTCACCCCTCCACTTT. Looking up the rest from reference TRBV28 and TRBJ1-6 gives the full variable domain: DVKVTQSSRYLVKRTGEKVFLECVQDMDHENMFWYRQDPGLGLRLIYFSYDVKMKEKGDIPEGYSVSREKKERFSLILESASTNQTSMYLCASRPHNSPLHFGNGTRLTVT.

The chain uses TRBV27 and TRBJ2-3; D perhaps matches TRBD2 (6 bases). V gave up 7 bases and J gave up 3 bases, with 17 bases separating them. CDR1 and CDR2 (germline): MNHEY, SMNVEV (reference sequence). This CDR3 contains 15 residues. The CDR3 reads CASTLRDWGTDTQYF. The CDR3 nucleotides read TGTGCCAGCACCCTCCGGGACTGGGGGACAGATACGCAGTATTTT.

This rearrangement joins TRBV9 to TRBJ1-3; TRBD1 matches 7 bases. V lost 2 bases to trimming and J lost 2 bases; unmatched junction nucleotides: 1. Germline V gene sequence: CDR1 SGDLS, CDR2 YYNGEE. The CDR3 covers 14 residues. The CDR3 sequence is CASSVQGAGNTIYF. The CDR3, as DNA: TGTGCCAGCAGCGTCCAGGGGGCTGGAAACACCATATATTTT.

The V gene is TRBV9, the J gene TRBJ2-5, with D perhaps TRBD1 (6 bases). V was pared by 4 bases and J by 5 bases, with 15 bases between. The CDR3 length is 14 residues. Germline CDR1 reads SGDLS; CDR2 reads YYNGEE. CDR3 region: CASSPQGQTETQYF. The CDR3 DNA reads TGTGCCAGCAGCCCGCAAGGACAGACGGAGACCCAGTACTTC.

The chain employs TRBV10-3 and TRBJ2-7; TRBD1 aligns across 8 bases. This CDR3 contains 14 residues. The germline CDR1 and CDR2 sequences are ENHRY and SYGVKD. After removal of 3 bases from V and 3 bases from J, the junction contained 4 bases not matched to a gene. The CDR3 DNA reads TGTGCCATCAGTGACGAGGACAGGGACTACGAGCAGTACTTC. It specifies CAISDEDRDYEQYF.

This sequence joins TRBV5-1 and TRBJ2-1, with 9 bases aligning to TRBD1. This CDR3 contains 15 residues. Germline assignment: CDR1 SGHRS and CDR2 YFSETQ. V was pared by 3 bases and J by 8 bases, with 9 bases of the junction left unmatched. CDR3 bases: TGCGCCAGCAGCTCCGGGACAGGGATCGGCGATGAGCAGTTCTTC. Translating gives CASSSGTGIGDEQFF.

V and J are TRBV4-1 and TRBJ2-2; TRBD1 agrees at 10 bases. The CDR3 is made up of 16 amino acids. With 3 bases clipped from V and 6 bases from J, the junction kept 7 bases outside the gene matches. The germline V gene encodes CDR1 MGHRA and CDR2 YSYEKL. In DNA, the CDR3 is TGCGCCAGCAGCCACTCGACAGGGGGCTTTGCCGGGGAGCTGTTTTTT. As protein: CASSHSTGGFAGELFF.

This chain links TRBV6-6 with TRBJ1-2, with 7 bases fitting TRBD1. In germline, CDR1 is MNHNY, CDR2 SVGAGI (reference sequence). Unmatched junction bases numbered 4, after V lost 4 bases and J lost 2 bases. The CDR3 spans 14 residues. In DNA, the CDR3 is TGTGCCAGCAGTTGGACAGGAACGAACTATGGCTACACCTTC. Translation: CASSWTGTNYGYTF.